The next 13 T cell receptor beta chains were all read from a single sample in a study of regulatory T cells in long-lasting Graves disease. Specified time point: newly diagnosed GD, antithyroid drugs for less than 3 months. RNA extracted from PBMCs served as the sequencing template. Both iRepertoire HTBI primers and Arm-PCR of CDR3 regions were used to build the TCR beta libraries. TCRdb itself ran the multiplex PCR reads through MiXCR, one entry per CDR3 protein. The table has approximately 540,000 distinct CDR3 sequences, about 11% seen once. In addition, the sample was reused for a study of T cells in Graves' hyperthyroidism and ophthalmopathy.

The input for sequencing was peripheral blood mononuclear cells (PBMCs), taken at new diagnosis, from a patient treated with antithyroid drugs. Receptors originate from a young woman with Graves disease.

This clonotype occurred many times. V usage is TRBV2 and J usage is TRBJ1-2; D is unresolved. Germline loops: CDR1 SNHLY, CDR2 FYNNEI. Trimming cost V 0 bases and J 5 bases, with 13 bases left between them. The CDR3 extends over 15 amino acids. For the CDR3, the DNA is TGTGCCAGCAGTGAAGCTGGTTGGCCGCGGTATGGCTACACCTTC. Its translation is CASSEAGWPRYGYTF.

This clonotype showed up just once. This chain links TRBV2 with TRBJ2-7; the D gene is possibly TRBD1 (6 bases). With 5 bases removed from V and 2 bases from J, the gap between germline ends came to 16 bases. Looked up from germline, CDR1 is SNHLY and CDR2 is FYNNEI. This CDR3 is 15 amino acids long. The CDR3 loop reads CASSYSGHRAYEQYF. CDR3 sequence (DNA): TGTGCCAGCAGTTACTCCGGGCACAGGGCCTACGAGCAGTACTTC. Together with reference TRBV2 and TRBJ2-7, the CDR3 gives the full variable domain: EPEVTQTPSHQVTQMGQEVILRCVPISNHLYFYWYRQILGQKVEFLVSFYNNEISEKSEIFDDQFSVERPDGSNFTLKIRSTKLEDSAMYFCASSYSGHRAYEQYFGPGTRLTVT.

There are many counts of this clonotype. The chain is built from TRBV11-2 and TRBJ1-1; perhaps TRBD1 as D (6 bases). Germline V gene sequence: CDR1 SGHAT, CDR2 FQNNGV. The CDR3 has 19 amino acids. V dropped 0 bases and J dropped 0 bases, with 20 bases sitting between them. In DNA, the CDR3 is TGTGCCAGCAGCTTAGATCGAGTTTATGGGACAAAGATGAACACTGAAGCTTTCTTT. It codes for CASSLDRVYGTKMNTEAFF.

The genes are TRBV16 and TRBJ2-3, with TRBD2 as a possible D gene (6 bases). This CDR3 has 16 residues. The germline CDR1 and CDR2 sequences are KGHSY and FQNENV. The V end lost 0 bases, the J end lost 4 bases, and 14 bases lay between the germline ends. The DNA of the CDR3 is TGTGCCAGCAGCCAATCGGGGGGATTCCTCGCAGATACGCAGTATTTT. Translated: CASSQSGGFLADTQYF. The full variable domain, rest sourced from reference TRBV16 and TRBJ2-3, is GEEVAQTPKHLVRGEGQKAKLYCAPIKGHSYVFWYQQVLKNEFKFLISFQNENVFDETGMPKERFSAKCLPNSPCSLEIQATKLEDSAVYFCASSQSGGFLADTQYFGPGTRLTVL.

The chain has TRBV6-1 and TRBJ1-2; 10 nucleotides line up with TRBD1. The CDR3 spans 15 residues. Looked up from germline, CDR1 is MNHNS and CDR2 is SASEGT. The V gene end was trimmed by 8 bases and the J gene end by 2 bases; junction bases not matched to a gene: 8. The CDR3: CASFPRTGGNYGYTF. The CDR3, as DNA: TGTGCCAGCTTCCCCCGGACAGGGGGGAACTATGGCTACACCTTC.

This clonotype was seen a few times. The rearrangement links TRBV5-1 to TRBJ1-2, with 7 nucleotides matching TRBD1. V was clipped by 4 bases and J by 7 bases; unmatched bases: 13. CDR1 SGHRS and CDR2 YFSETQ come from the germline V gene. The CDR3 runs 15 residues. The CDR3 sequence: CASSPSTGIGIGYTF. The DNA for the CDR3 is TGCGCCAGCAGCCCATCGACAGGGATAGGGATTGGCTACACCTTC.

This clonotype was detected ten times or more. The chain joins TRBV2 to TRBJ1-2, with unresolved D. The V gene lost 5 bases and the J gene lost 4 bases, with 8 bases spanning the gap. Germline CDR1 is SNHLY and CDR2 is FYNNEI. The CDR3 is 12 amino acids. Written as DNA, the CDR3 is TGTGCCAGCAGTCCCGATCGCTATGGCTACACCTTC. Protein sequence: CASSPDRYGYTF.

This chain's CDR3 is CASSLNFGAYAGELFF. In DNA form, the CDR3 reads TGTGCCAGCAGCTTAAATTTCGGGGCTTACGCCGGGGAGCTGTTTTTT. The V gene is TRBV7-9, the J gene TRBJ2-2; the D call may be TRBD1 or TRBD2 (5 bases each). Trimming pared 2 bases from V and 6 bases from J, leaving 16 bases between. The germline gives CDR1 SEHNR, CDR2 FQNEAQ (reference sequence). The CDR3 loop spans 16 amino acids.

This clonotype was detected many times. The rearrangement joins TRBV30 to TRBJ2-1; no clear D gene. V dropped 7 bases and J dropped 6 bases, with 19 bases sitting between them. Germline loops: CDR1 GTSNPN, CDR2 SVGIG (reference sequence). The length of the CDR3 is 14 residues. The CDR3 DNA sequence: TGTGCCTCTACTCGGCGGAAGATTTCCAATGAGCAGTTCTTC. It yields the protein CASTRRKISNEQFF.

This clonotype showed up just a few times. The V and J genes are TRBV28 and TRBJ1-2; 7 positions agree with TRBD1. This CDR3 has 15 amino acids. The J segment lost 4 bases and the V segment lost 6 bases, leaving 11 bases of the junction unmatched. Germline values: CDR1 MDHEN, CDR2 SYDVKM. The CDR3 DNA is TGTGCCAGCAGCGATAGGGACAGAAGACTCTATGGCTACACCTTC. Translation gives CASSDRDRRLYGYTF.

There are many counts of this clonotype. The rearrangement joins TRBV28 to TRBJ2-3; D perhaps matches TRBD2 (5 bases). The V and J ends lost 7 bases and 3 bases respectively, with 17 bases between them. The CDR3 is made up of 15 amino acids. Germline V gives CDR1 MDHEN, CDR2 SYDVKM. The CDR3 region is CASIKSPGRTDTQYF. The CDR3, as DNA: TGTGCCAGCATAAAGTCTCCGGGAAGGACAGATACGCAGTATTTT.

This clonotype was detected ten times or more. The chain carries TRBV12-3 or TRBV12-4 and TRBJ2-7; 7 nucleotides agree with TRBD1. Trimming removed 5 bases from V and 7 bases from J; junction bases left unmatched: 8. CDR3 length: 13 residues. In DNA, the CDR3 is TGTGCCAGCAGTCGGACAGGCCGGTGGGAGCAGTACTTC. This sequence encodes CASSRTGRWEQYF.

This clonotype was counted a few times. A read error may explain this, as a much larger clone is one base away. The CDR3 protein is CASSPASLNKQFF. Here the CDR3 DNA reads TGTGCCAGCTCGCCGGCTAGCCTCAATAAGCAGTTCTTC. The chain uses TRBV18 and TRBJ2-1; a possible D gene is TRBD2 (5 bases). The length of the CDR3 is 13 residues. Germline CDR1 and CDR2: KGHSH and LQKENI.